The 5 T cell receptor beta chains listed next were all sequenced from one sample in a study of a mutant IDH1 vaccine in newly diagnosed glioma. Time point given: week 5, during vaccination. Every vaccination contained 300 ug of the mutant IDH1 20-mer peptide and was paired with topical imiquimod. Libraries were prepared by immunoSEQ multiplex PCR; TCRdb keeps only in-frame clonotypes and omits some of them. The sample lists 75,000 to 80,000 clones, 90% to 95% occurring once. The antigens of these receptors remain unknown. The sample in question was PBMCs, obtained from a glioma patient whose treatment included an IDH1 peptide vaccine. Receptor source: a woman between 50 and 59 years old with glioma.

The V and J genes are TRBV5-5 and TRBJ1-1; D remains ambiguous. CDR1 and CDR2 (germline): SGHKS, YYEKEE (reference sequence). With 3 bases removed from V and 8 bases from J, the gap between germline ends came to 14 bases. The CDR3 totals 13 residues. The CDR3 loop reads CASSWAGQVEAFF. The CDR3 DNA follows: TGTGCCAGCAGCTGGGCTGGGCAGGTCGAAGCTTTCTTT. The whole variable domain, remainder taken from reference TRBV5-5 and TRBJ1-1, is DAGVTQSPTHLIKTRGQQVTLRCSPISGHKSVSWYQQVLGQGPQFIFQYYEKEERGRGNFPDRFSARQFPNYSSELNVNALLLGDSALYLCASSWAGQVEAFFGQGTRLTVV.

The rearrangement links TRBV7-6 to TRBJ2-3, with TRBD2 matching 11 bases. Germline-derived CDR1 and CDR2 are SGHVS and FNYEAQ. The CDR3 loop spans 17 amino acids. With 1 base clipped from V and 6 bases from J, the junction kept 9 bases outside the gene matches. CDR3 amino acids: CASSLGLAGPRGDTQYF. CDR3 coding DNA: TGTGCCAGCAGCTTAGGACTAGCGGGACCCCGGGGGGATACGCAGTATTTT.

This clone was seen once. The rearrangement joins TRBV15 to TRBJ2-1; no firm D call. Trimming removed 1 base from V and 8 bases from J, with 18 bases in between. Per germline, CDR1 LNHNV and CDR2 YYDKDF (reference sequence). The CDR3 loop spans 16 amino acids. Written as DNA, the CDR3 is TGTGCCACCAGCAGAGGAAAGGCCTTTCAGTGGGATGAGCAGTTCTTC. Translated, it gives CATSRGKAFQWDEQFF.

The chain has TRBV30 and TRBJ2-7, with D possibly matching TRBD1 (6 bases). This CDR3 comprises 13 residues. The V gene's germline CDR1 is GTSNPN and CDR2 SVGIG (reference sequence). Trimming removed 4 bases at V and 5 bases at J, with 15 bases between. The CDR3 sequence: CAWNTHGTHEQYF. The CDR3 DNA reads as TGTGCCTGGAACACACACGGGACACACGAGCAGTACTTC.

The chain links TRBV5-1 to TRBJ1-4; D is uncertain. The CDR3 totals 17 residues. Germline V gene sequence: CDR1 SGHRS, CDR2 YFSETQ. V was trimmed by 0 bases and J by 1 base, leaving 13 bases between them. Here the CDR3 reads CASSLAEGGVTNEKLFF. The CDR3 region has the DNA TGCGCCAGCAGCTTGGCGGAGGGAGGCGTAACTAATGAAAAACTGTTTTTT.